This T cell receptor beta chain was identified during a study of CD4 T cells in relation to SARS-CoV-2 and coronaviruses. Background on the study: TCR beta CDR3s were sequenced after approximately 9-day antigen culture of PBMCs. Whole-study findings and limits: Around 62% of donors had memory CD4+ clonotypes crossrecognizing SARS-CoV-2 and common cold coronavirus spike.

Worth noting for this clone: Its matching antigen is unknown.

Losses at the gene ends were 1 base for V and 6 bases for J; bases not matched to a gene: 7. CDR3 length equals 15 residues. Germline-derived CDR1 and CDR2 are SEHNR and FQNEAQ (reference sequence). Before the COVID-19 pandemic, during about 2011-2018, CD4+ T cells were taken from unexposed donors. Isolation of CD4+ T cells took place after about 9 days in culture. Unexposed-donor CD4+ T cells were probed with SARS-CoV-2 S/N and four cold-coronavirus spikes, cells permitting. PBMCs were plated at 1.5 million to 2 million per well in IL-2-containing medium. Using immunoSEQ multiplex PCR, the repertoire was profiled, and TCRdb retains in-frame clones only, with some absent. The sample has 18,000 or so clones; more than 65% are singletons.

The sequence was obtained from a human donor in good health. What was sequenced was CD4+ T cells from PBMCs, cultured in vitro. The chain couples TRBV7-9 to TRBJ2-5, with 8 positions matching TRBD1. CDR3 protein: CASSLVGQGMKTQYF. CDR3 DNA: TGTGCCAGCAGCTTAGTCGGACAGGGTATGAAGACCCAGTACTTC.